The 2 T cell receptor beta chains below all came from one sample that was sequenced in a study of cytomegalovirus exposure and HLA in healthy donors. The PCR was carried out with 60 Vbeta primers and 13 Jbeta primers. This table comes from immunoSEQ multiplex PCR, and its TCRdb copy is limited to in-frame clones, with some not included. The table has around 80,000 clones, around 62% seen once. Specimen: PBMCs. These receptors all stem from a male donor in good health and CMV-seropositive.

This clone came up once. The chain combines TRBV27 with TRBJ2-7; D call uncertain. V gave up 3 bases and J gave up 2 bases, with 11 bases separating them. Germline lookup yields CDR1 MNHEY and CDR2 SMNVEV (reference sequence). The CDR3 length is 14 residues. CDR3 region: CASSLRSPPYEQYF. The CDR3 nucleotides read TGTGCCAGCAGTTTGAGGAGCCCGCCCTACGAGCAGTACTTC.

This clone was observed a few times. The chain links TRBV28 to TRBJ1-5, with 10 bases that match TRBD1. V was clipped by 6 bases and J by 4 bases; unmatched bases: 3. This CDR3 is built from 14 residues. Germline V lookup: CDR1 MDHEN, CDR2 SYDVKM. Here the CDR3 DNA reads TGTGCCAGCAGGGGGGACAGGGGAAATCAGCCCCAGCATTTT. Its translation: CASRGDRGNQPQHF.